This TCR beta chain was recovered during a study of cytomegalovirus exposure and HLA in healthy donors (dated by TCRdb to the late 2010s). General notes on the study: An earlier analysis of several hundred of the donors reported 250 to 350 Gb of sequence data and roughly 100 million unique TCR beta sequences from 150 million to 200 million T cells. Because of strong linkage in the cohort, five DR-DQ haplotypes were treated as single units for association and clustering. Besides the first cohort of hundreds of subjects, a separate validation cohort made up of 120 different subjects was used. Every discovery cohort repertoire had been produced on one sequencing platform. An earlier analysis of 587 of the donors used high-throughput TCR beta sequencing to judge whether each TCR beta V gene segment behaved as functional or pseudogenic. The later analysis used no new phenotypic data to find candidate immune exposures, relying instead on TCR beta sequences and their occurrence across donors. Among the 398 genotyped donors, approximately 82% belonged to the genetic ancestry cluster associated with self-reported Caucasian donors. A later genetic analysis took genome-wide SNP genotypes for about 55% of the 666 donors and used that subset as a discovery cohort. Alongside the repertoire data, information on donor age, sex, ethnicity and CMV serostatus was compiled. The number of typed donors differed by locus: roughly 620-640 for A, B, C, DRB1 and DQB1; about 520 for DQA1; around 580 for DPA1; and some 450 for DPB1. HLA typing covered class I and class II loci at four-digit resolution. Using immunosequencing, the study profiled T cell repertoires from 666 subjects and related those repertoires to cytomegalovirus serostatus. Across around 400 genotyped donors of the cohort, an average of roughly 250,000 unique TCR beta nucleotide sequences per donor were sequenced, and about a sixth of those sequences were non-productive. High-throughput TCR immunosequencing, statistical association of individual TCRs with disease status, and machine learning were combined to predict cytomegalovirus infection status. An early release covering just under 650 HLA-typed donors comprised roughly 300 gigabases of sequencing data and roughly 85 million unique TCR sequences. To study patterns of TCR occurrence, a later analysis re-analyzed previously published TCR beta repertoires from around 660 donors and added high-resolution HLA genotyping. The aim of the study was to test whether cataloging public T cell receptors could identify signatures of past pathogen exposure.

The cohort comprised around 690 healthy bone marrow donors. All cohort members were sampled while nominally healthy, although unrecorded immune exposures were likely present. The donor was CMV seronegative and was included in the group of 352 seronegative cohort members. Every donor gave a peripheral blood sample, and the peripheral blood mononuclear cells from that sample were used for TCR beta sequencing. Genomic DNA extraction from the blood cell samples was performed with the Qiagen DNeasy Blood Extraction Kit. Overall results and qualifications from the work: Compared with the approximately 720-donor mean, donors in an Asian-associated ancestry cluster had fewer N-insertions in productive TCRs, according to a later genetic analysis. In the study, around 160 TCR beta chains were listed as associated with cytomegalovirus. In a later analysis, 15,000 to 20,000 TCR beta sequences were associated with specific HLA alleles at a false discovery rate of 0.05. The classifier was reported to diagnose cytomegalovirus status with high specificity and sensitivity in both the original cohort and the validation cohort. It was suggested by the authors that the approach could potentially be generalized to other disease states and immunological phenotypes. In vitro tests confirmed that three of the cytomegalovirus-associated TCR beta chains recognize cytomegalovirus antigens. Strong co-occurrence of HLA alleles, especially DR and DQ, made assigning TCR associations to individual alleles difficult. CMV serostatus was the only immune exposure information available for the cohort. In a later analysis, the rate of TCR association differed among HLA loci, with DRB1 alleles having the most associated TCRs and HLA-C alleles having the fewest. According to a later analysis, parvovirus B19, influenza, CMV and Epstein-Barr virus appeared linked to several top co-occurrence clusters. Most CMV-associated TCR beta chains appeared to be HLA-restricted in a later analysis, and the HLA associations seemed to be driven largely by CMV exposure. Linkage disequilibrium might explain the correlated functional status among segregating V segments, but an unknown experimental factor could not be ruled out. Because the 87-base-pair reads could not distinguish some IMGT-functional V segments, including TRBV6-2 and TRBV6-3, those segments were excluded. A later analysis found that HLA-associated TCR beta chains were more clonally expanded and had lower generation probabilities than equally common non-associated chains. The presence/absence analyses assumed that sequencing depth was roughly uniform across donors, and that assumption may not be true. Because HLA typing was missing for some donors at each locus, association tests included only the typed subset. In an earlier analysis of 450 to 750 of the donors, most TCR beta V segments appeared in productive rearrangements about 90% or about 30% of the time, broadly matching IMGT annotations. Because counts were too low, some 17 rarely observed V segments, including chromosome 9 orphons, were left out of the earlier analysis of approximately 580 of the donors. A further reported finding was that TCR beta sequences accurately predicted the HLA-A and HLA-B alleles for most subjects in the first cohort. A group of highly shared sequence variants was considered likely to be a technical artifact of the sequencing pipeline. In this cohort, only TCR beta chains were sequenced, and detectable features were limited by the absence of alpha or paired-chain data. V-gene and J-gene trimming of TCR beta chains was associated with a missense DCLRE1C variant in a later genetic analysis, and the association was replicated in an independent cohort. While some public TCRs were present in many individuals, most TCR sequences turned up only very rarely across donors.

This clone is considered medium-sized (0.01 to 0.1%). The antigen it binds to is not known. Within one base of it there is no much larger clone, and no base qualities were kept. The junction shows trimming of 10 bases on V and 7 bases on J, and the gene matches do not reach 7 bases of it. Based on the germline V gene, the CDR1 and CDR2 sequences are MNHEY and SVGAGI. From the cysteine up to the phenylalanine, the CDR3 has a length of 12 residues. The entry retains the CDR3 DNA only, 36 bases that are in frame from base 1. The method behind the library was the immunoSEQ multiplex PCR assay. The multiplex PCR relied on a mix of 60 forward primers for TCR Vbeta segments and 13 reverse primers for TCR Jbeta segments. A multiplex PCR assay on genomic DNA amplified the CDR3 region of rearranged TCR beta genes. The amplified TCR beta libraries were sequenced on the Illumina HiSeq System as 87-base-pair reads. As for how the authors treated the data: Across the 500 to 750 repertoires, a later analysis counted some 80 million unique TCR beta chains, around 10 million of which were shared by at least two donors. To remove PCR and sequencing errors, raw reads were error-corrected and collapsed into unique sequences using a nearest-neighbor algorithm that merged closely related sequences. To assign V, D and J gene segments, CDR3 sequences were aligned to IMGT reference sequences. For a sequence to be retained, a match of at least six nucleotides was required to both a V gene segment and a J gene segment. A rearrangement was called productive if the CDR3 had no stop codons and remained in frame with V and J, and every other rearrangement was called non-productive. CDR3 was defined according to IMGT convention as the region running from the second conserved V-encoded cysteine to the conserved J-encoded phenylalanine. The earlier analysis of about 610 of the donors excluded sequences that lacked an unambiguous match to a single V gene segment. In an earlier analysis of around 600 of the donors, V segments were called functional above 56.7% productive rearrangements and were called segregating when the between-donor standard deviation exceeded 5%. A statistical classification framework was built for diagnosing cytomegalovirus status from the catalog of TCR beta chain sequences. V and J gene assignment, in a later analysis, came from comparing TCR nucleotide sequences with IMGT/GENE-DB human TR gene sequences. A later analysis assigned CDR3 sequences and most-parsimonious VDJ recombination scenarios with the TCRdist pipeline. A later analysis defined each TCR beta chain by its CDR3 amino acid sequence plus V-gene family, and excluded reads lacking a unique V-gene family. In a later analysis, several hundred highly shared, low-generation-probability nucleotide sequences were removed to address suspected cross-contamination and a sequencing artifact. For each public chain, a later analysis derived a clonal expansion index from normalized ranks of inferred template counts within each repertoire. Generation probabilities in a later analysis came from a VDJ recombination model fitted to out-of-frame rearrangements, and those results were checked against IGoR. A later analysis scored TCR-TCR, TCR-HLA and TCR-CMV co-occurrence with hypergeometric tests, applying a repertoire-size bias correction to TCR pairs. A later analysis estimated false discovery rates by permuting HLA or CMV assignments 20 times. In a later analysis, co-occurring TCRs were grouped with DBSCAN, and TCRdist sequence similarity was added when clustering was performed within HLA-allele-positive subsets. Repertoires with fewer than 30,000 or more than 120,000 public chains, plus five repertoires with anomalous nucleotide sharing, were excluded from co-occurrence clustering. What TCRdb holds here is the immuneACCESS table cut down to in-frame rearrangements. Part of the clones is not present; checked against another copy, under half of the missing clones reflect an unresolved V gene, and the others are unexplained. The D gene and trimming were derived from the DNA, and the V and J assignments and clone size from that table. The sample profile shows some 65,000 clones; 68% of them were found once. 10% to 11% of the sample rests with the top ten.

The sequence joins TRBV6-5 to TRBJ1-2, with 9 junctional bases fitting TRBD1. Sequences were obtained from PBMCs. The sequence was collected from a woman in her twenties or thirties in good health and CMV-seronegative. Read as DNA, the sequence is TGTGCCACCGGGGACAGGGAGTCTGGCTACACCTTC. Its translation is CATGDRESGYTF.